This TCR beta chain comes out of a study of CD8 T cells in Susac syndrome (dated by TCRdb to the late 2010s). Background for the entire study: The study used repertoire sequencing to test whether antigen drove CD8+ T cell activation and differentiation in Susac syndrome. The study compared CD8+ T cell repertoire clonality among 12 healthy donors, around 14 Susac syndrome patients and 15 or so multiple sclerosis patients. Paper-wide results and their limitations: The number of individuals in the TCR sequencing and HLA analysis was recognized as being relatively small.

Peripheral blood CD8+ and CD4+ T cells from healthy donors, Susac syndrome patients and multiple sclerosis patients were profiled by high-throughput TCR beta sequencing. Healthy donors were age- and sex-matched controls. Bulk CD8+ and CD4+ T cells were purified by magnetic negative isolation, while CD8+ TEMRA cells were enriched using FACS. Blood was collected in EDTA tubes and processed within 24 hours, with PBMCs isolated through density gradient centrifugation. PBMCs intended for TCR sequencing were cryopreserved in liquid nitrogen and thawed later in a water bath at 37 degrees C. The sorted or isolated CD4+, CD8+ and CD8+ TEMRA cells reached a purity of at least 90%. V is cut back by 4 bases and J by 0 bases, with 4 bases in the junction unmatched. Taken from cysteine to phenylalanine, the CDR3 has 15 residues. Solely the CDR3 DNA is kept, with 45 bases framed from the first base. For CDR1 and CDR2, the germline V gene lists SQVTM and ANQGSEA.

This clonotype was seen a single time. No cognate antigen has been identified for it. Per-base quality was not reported, and no clone a single base away is much larger than it. One read offers little support. RNA was extracted using the RNeasy kit, and about 0.45 to 1 microgram was reverse transcribed with random hexamers. TCR beta CDR3 regions were amplified with the immunoSEQ multiplex PCR assay covering 54 Vbeta and 13 Jbeta segments. PCR amplification bias was corrected by using a synthetic template baseline for primer optimization and computational correction. In the paper's pipeline: Only productive sequences were kept, with reads annotated to V, D and J genes according to IMGT and analyzed in immunoSEQ Analyzer. Clonality was calculated as one minus the Shannon entropy normalized by log2 of the number of productive unique sequences. Public and private clones were assessed among the 100 most prevalent clones of each patient and control. Susac-specific clones were defined as absent from healthy and MS cohorts, around 970 published viral clones and other ImmuneACCESS disease sequences. TCRdb redid the processing of the public reads, applying fastp at Q25 and MiXCR, and retained in-frame beta chains. Every entry covers one CDR3 protein and lists the most common genes and DNA from its rows. None of the V and J calls come from the authors' own analysis; TCRdb made them. Recorded for this sample are about 120,000 distinct CDR3 sequences; under 95% of them occurred a single time. About 0.12% of the sample goes to the ten largest clones.

Here the chain combines TRBV29-1 and TRBJ2-1, with 9 junctional bases fitting TRBD2. This TCR was recovered from a human donor in good health. What was sequenced was CD8+ T cells from PBMCs. The DNA reads as follows: TGCAGCGTTGGACGAGCGGGGGGCTCCTACAATGAGCAGTTCTTC. This is translated as CSVGRAGGSYNEQFF.